This T cell receptor beta chain is drawn from a study of T cell responses to AZD1222 COVID-19 vaccine. About this clone: The antigen is unknown.

V was trimmed by 4 bases and J by 5 bases, leaving 0 bases between them. CDR3 length: 11 amino acids. CDR1 SGHTA and CDR2 FQGNSA come from the germline V gene. Generated by immunoSEQ multiplex PCR, the TCRdb table keeps only in-frame clones and is missing some. The sample contains about 210,000 clones, less than 95% of which appear only once. Whole-study findings and limits: Spike was spanned by vaccine-associated CD4 TCRs, with dominance at 160-218 and 743-854. Donors skewed white British and female; clonal diversity was possibly underestimated. Reportedly, close to half of spike-specific TCRs are directed against unmutated variant regions.

The source of this sequence is an adult who received the MenACWY meningococcal vaccine as a control. The chain links TRBV7-2 to TRBJ1-6; D ambiguous. The sample here was peripheral blood, taken 28 days after the second dose of the MenACWY control vaccine. The DNA for the CDR3 is TGTGCCAGCAGCTATAATTCACCCCTCCACTTT. Translated: CASSYNSPLHF.